This T cell receptor (beta chain) emerged from a study of regulatory T cells in long-lasting Graves disease. The V and J ends lost 1 base and 2 bases respectively, with 14 bases between them. The germline CDR1 and CDR2 sequences are SEHNR and FQNEAQ (reference sequence). This CDR3 is built from 17 residues. As for time point: persistent/refractory GD, antithyroid drugs over 5 years with positive TRAb. There was RNA extracted from PBMCs, and the TCR library was made from it. Patient provenance is recorded as an endocrinology department in Xi'an, China. With iRepertoire HTBI primers and Arm-PCR of CDR3 regions, TCR beta libraries were built. TCRdb itself ran the multiplex PCR reads through MiXCR, one entry per CDR3 protein. The table lists roughly 450,000 distinct CDR3 sequences, less than 25% of them singletons.

The material sequenced was peripheral blood mononuclear cells (PBMCs), taken when the disease was refractory, from a patient treated with antithyroid drugs. This chain joins TRBV7-9 and TRBJ2-2; possibly TRBD2 for D (7 bases). The TCR comes from a female donor with Graves disease. The CDR3 region has the DNA TGTGCCAGCAGCTTAGTCGGGGGGCGAACCAACACCGGGGAGCTGTTTTTT. Its translation is CASSLVGGRTNTGELFF.